This note documents a single TCR beta chain sequence. Its antigen is not known. This sample is part of a study of cytomegalovirus exposure and HLA in healthy donors. Primers for the PCR totalled 60 Vbeta and 13 Jbeta. Only in-frame clones appear in the TCRdb table, and some are missing; sequencing was by immunoSEQ multiplex PCR. The data contain 220,000 or so clones, around 75% of them seen just once; the ten biggest clones take up about 1.9%. Deletions cut 5 bases from V and 2 bases from J, with 12 bases between. The CDR3 is 14 residues long. The germline gives CDR1 MNHNS, CDR2 SASEGT. Broader study findings: Diagnosis of cytomegalovirus status made by the classifier reportedly showed high specificity and sensitivity.

The sample consisted of PBMCs. The chain joins TRBV6-1 to TRBJ1-1; D may be TRBD1 (5 bases). This TCR was recovered from a woman aged 30 to 39 in good health and CMV-seronegative. The CDR3 bases are TGTGCCAGCAGTTTGGGGGGGACCAACACTGAAGCTTTCTTT. This translates into CASSLGGTNTEAFF.